The 20 T cell receptor beta chains in this list originate from one sample, sequenced in a study of T cell changes during pregnancy in multiple sclerosis. Some clones are missing from TCRdb's copy, which holds only in-frame ones; the method was immunoSEQ multiplex PCR. The table has tens of thousands of clones, 80% to 90% seen once. Sequencing used CD4+ T cells from peripheral blood mononuclear cells, obtained in the first trimester of pregnancy. The receptors stem from a female donor with multiple sclerosis, enrolled in a pregnancy study.

The chain employs TRBV6-5 and TRBJ2-7; no definite D call. The CDR3 covers 14 residues. The germline V gene has CDR1 MNHEY and CDR2 SVGAGI. Trimming took off 3 bases at V and 3 bases at J, with 12 bases between the two ends. The CDR3 loop reads CASSYGAPSYEQYF. Here the CDR3 DNA reads TGTGCCAGCAGTTATGGTGCTCCTAGCTACGAGCAGTACTTC.

This clone was detected once. This rearrangement joins TRBV29-1 to TRBJ2-1; D might be TRBD2 (6 bases). The CDR3 sequence is 14 residues long. The germline V gene has CDR1 SQVTM and CDR2 ANQGSEA. Trimming took 4 bases from V and 3 from J, leaving 13 bases between them. CDR3 nucleotide sequence: TGCAGCGTTGCGGGAGATGGAGACTACAATGAGCAGTTCTTC. This encodes CSVAGDGDYNEQFF.

The chain recombines TRBV5-1 with TRBJ1-4; 8 bases fit TRBD1. With V trimmed by 0 bases and J by 6 bases, 4 bases remained unmatched. Germline V lookup: CDR1 SGHRS, CDR2 YFSETQ. The CDR3 sequence is 15 residues long. The CDR3 loop is CASSLVPTGDEKLFF. The CDR3 DNA reads TGCGCCAGCAGCTTGGTACCGACAGGGGATGAAAAACTGTTTTTT.

The J gene is TRBJ1-1, the V gene TRBV15; no reliable D call. V was trimmed by 1 base and J by 7 bases, leaving 13 bases between them. This CDR3 spans 14 amino acids. From germline, CDR1 is LNHNV and CDR2 YYDKDF (reference sequence). The CDR3 sequence is CATSRGADSHEAFF. The CDR3 nucleotides are TGTGCCACCAGCAGAGGGGCGGACTCCCATGAAGCTTTCTTT. The full variable domain, its missing parts supplied by reference TRBV15 and TRBJ1-1, is DAMVIQNPRYQVTQFGKPVTLSCSQTLNHNVMYWYQQKSSQAPKLLFHYYDKDFNNEADTPDNFQSRRPNTSFCFLDIRSPGLGDTAMYLCATSRGADSHEAFFGQGTRLTVV.

V is TRBV11-2 and J is TRBJ2-1, with D possibly TRBD1 on 5 matching bases. Trimming cost V 5 bases and J 6 bases, with 11 bases left between them. CDR3 size: 13 residues. Germline CDR1 and CDR2: SGHAT and FQNNGV. CDR3 protein: CASSLWGGNEQFF. Here the CDR3 DNA reads TGTGCCAGCAGCCTCTGGGGCGGCAATGAGCAGTTCTTC.

In this sample, this clone turned up a few times. The chain carries TRBV18 and TRBJ1-2, with 7 positions matching TRBD1. Germline CDR1 reads KGHSH; CDR2 reads LQKENI. The trim removed 3 bases at V and 6 bases at J, leaving 10 bases unmatched. This CDR3 contains 15 residues. CDR3 residues: CASSPRTGAEDGYTF. DNA for the CDR3: TGTGCCAGCTCACCCAGAACAGGGGCGGAGGATGGCTACACCTTC.

This sequence joins TRBV7-3 and TRBJ2-1; 8 bases are a match to TRBD2. Germline V gives CDR1 SGHTA, CDR2 FQGTGA. The CDR3 sequence is 16 residues long. J lost 12 bases, V lost 5 bases, and 18 bases had no gene match. The CDR3 sequence is CASSRTVAGGARGQFF. As DNA, the CDR3 is TGTGCCAGCAGCCGGACCGTGGCGGGGGGAGCGAGGGGGCAGTTCTTC.

In nucleotides, the CDR3 is TGTGCCAGCAGTGAGCTGCGCCTGAACACTGAAGCTTTCTTT. Amino acid sequence: CASSELRLNTEAFF. The gene calls are TRBV6-1 and TRBJ1-1; D gene ambiguous. This CDR3 spans 14 amino acids. Germline lookup yields CDR1 MNHNS and CDR2 SASEGT. The V gene lost 3 bases and the J gene lost 0 bases, with 8 bases spanning the gap.

The gene calls are TRBV9 and TRBJ2-1; the match to TRBD2 covers 8 bases. CDR3 length: 16 residues. Germline CDR1 reads SGDLS; CDR2 reads YYNGEE. V gave up 3 bases and J gave up 4 bases; unmatched junction bases: 9. The CDR3 sequence: CASSEIGTGGYNEQFF. In nucleotides, the CDR3 is TGTGCCAGCAGCGAAATAGGTACGGGGGGGTACAATGAGCAGTTCTTC.

The CDR3 DNA reads as TGTGCCAGCAGCCAACGAGGTGGATCACCCCTCCACTTT. Translated, it gives CASSQRGGSPLHF. The rearrangement uses TRBV14 and TRBJ1-6; D unresolved. CDR3 length: 13 residues. Trimming removed 2 bases at V and 10 bases at J, with 9 bases between. Per the germline V gene, CDR1 is SGHDN and CDR2 is FVKESK.

The J gene is TRBJ2-4, the V gene TRBV11-2, with TRBD2 as a possible D gene (5 bases). CDR3 size: 18 residues. Germline values: CDR1 SGHAT, CDR2 FQNNGV. Trimming cost V 5 bases and J 0 bases, with 20 bases left between them. This CDR3 reads CASSTPRGGRLAKNIQYF. The CDR3 DNA is TGTGCCAGCAGCACCCCGCGAGGCGGGCGCTTAGCCAAAAACATTCAGTACTTC.

This chain connects TRBV4-2 to TRBJ1-2, with 7 nucleotides matching TRBD1. The trim removed 1 base at V and 2 bases at J, leaving 7 bases unmatched. The CDR3 loop spans 16 amino acids. The germline gives CDR1 LGHNA, CDR2 YNFKEQ. CDR3 sequence reads: CASSQAPEGANYGYTF. CDR3 nucleotides: TGTGCCAGCAGCCAAGCTCCGGAGGGGGCAAACTATGGCTACACCTTC.

V is TRBV30 and J is TRBJ1-1; tentatively, D is TRBD1 (6 bases). This CDR3 is built from 13 residues. CDR1 is GTSNPN, CDR2 SVGIG, per germline (reference sequence). V was shortened by 0 bases and J by 1 base, with 6 bases between the two germline ends. The CDR3 DNA reads as TGTGCCTGGAGTGTAGGGGGGAACACTGAAGCTTTCTTT. Residues: CAWSVGGNTEAFF. The full variable domain, its missing parts supplied by reference TRBV30 and TRBJ1-1, is SQTIHQWPATLVQPVGSPLSLECTVEGTSNPNLYWYRQAAGRGLQLLFYSVGIGQISSEVPQNLSASRPQDRQFILSSKKLLLSDSGFYLCAWSVGGNTEAFFGQGTRLTVV.

This sequence joins TRBV19 and TRBJ1-2; TRBD1 aligns across 8 bases. Germline lookup yields CDR1 LNHDA and CDR2 SQIVND (reference sequence). The CDR3 covers 15 residues. The trim removed 5 bases at V and 0 bases at J, leaving 5 bases unmatched. In DNA form, the CDR3 reads TGTGCCAGTAGTGTTGGGACAGGACCTAACTATGGCTACACCTTC. This codes for CASSVGTGPNYGYTF.

The J gene is TRBJ1-6, the V gene TRBV11-1; D is unclear. V lost 6 bases to trimming and J lost 7 bases, with 7 bases between them. This CDR3 contains 12 residues. CDR1 and CDR2 from the germline V gene are SGHAT and FQDESV (reference sequence). CDR3 DNA sequence: TGTGCCAGCAGTCGCCGGAATTCACCCCTCCACTTT. Translating it yields CASSRRNSPLHF.

V is TRBV6-5 and J is TRBJ1-4; a possible D gene is TRBD1 (6 bases). Germline V lookup: CDR1 MNHEY, CDR2 SVGAGI. The V gene lost 2 bases and the J gene lost 4 bases, with 11 bases spanning the gap. The CDR3 is 15 residues long. CDR3 coding DNA: TGTGCCAGCAGTTACACCGCAGGGGTTAATGAAAAACTGTTTTTT. This codes for CASSYTAGVNEKLFF.

The rearrangement joins TRBV19 to TRBJ1-5; the D is unclear. This CDR3 is built from 13 residues. Looked up from germline, CDR1 is LNHDA and CDR2 is SQIVND (reference sequence). The V gene lost 5 bases and the J gene lost 3 bases, with 8 bases spanning the gap. The CDR3 nucleotides are TGTGCCAGTAGTGTCGAGGTCAATCAGCCCCAGCATTTT. This gives the protein CASSVEVNQPQHF.

This rearrangement joins TRBV5-4 to TRBJ2-3; 10 bases align to TRBD2. CDR1 and CDR2 (germline): SGHNT, YYREEE (reference sequence). The trim removed 0 bases at V and 3 bases at J, leaving 7 bases unmatched. This CDR3 region has 17 residues. The CDR3 reads CASSLALAGVKTDTQYF. The DNA of the CDR3 is TGTGCCAGCAGCTTGGCTCTAGCGGGAGTTAAGACAGATACGCAGTATTTT.

This chain connects TRBV4-3 to TRBJ2-7, with 10 positions matching TRBD1. There are 14 residues in the CDR3. Germline-derived CDR1 and CDR2 are LGHNA and YSLEER. The V and J ends lost 3 bases and 5 bases, in that order; junction bases with no gene match: 4. CDR3 sequence (DNA): TGCGCCAGCAGCCAGGACAGGGGGATCAACGAGCAGTACTTC. It yields the protein CASSQDRGINEQYF.

This clone was counted a few times. The genes are TRBV5-1 and TRBJ1-3; D gene uncertain. Trimming shortened V by 0 bases and J by 0 bases, and 7 bases separated the two germline ends. This CDR3 has 15 residues. CDR1 and CDR2 (germline): SGHRS, YFSETQ. DNA of the CDR3: TGCGCCAGCAGCTTGGCAGGCGACTCTGGAAACACCATATATTTT. Translating it yields CASSLAGDSGNTIYF. Drawing the rest from reference TRBV5-1 and TRBJ1-3, the complete variable domain is KAGVTQTPRYLIKTRGQQVTLSCSPISGHRSVSWYQQTPGQGLQFLFEYFSETQRNKGNFPGRFSGRQFSNSRSEMNVSTLELGDSALYLCASSLAGDSGNTIYFGEGSWLTVV.